Following are 14 T cell receptor beta chains from one sample sequenced in a study of PD-L1 blockade in urothelial cancer. Clones were read by immunoSEQ multiplex PCR, and TCRdb kept only the in-frame ones, dropping some. There are about 38,000 clones in the sample; 65% to 90% occur only once, and 24% lies in the top ten. The sample's time point: peripheral blood 6 weeks after treatment start. Sequenced here: PBMCs, sampled around atezolizumab (anti-PD-L1) treatment. The origin of the receptors is a man aged 60 to 69 with urothelial cancer.

The rearrangement joins TRBV6-6 to TRBJ2-7, with TRBD1 identical over 10 bases. The germline V gene has CDR1 MNHNY and CDR2 SVGAGI (reference sequence). The CDR3 contains 15 residues. The J segment lost 0 bases and the V segment lost 6 bases, leaving 5 bases of the junction unmatched. In DNA form, the CDR3 reads TGTGCCAGCAGGGACAGGACAGGGGGCTCCTACGAGCAGTACTTC. Translated, it gives CASRDRTGGSYEQYF.

The V and J genes are TRBV7-3 and TRBJ1-2, with a possible D match to TRBD1 (6 bases). CDR3 length equals 15 residues. Germline-derived CDR1 and CDR2 are SGHTA and FQGTGA. V lost 1 base and J lost 5, with 14 bases in between. The CDR3: CASSLNPGDIYGYTF. CDR3 nucleotide sequence: TGTGCCAGCAGCTTAAATCCCGGGGACATTTATGGCTACACCTTC.

The chain combines TRBV6-1 with TRBJ1-1, with D maybe TRBD1 (6 bases). V was trimmed by 4 bases and J by 4 bases, leaving 22 bases between them. The CDR3 has 17 residues. Germline lookup yields CDR1 MNHNS and CDR2 SASEGT. This CDR3 is CASSGLMTGVWATEAFF. CDR3 coding DNA: TGTGCCAGCAGTGGCCTAATGACAGGCGTTTGGGCCACTGAAGCTTTCTTT.

The chain combines TRBV6-5 with TRBJ2-7; 7 positions match TRBD1. The V and J ends lost 5 bases and 4 bases, in that order; junction bases with no gene match: 8. This CDR3 comprises 14 residues. Germline V gives CDR1 MNHEY, CDR2 SVGAGI. The CDR3 nucleotides are TGTGCCAGCAGTACCGGGACAGCGAATTACGAGCAGTACTTC. It specifies CASSTGTANYEQYF.

The chain employs TRBV5-4 and TRBJ2-1; 9 bases are shared with TRBD1. CDR3 length: 18 amino acids. Germline V gives CDR1 SGHNT, CDR2 YYREEE (reference sequence). V lost 1 base to trimming and J lost 2 bases; unmatched junction nucleotides: 10. The CDR3 is CASSLPFRGQGTYNEQFF. Here the CDR3 DNA reads TGTGCCAGCAGCTTGCCTTTCAGAGGACAGGGGACCTACAATGAGCAGTTCTTC.

The V gene is TRBV10-2, the J gene TRBJ2-7, with 7 bases identical to TRBD1. Trimming at V came to 7 bases and at J to 1 base, leaving 7 bases not matched to a gene. CDR3 length: 14 residues. CDR1 and CDR2 (germline): WSHSY, SAAADI. CDR3 nucleotide sequence: TGCGCCAGCATGGGGCAGGGGGAGTCCTACGAGCAGTACTTC. Its translation: CASMGQGESYEQYF.

This clone has more than one count but fewer than ten. The chain carries TRBV7-3 and TRBJ2-7, with a weak D call TRBD1 (6 bases). The CDR3 is made up of 17 amino acids. Germline V gives CDR1 SGHTA, CDR2 FQGTGA. Trimming stripped 4 bases from V and 2 bases from J, with 21 bases between. The CDR3 is CASSSGDGRGIAYEQYF. CDR3 sequence (DNA): TGTGCCAGCAGCTCTGGGGATGGCAGGGGAATCGCCTACGAGCAGTACTTC.

The CDR3 nucleotides are TGTGCCAGCAAGGACAGCAAAGCCAATCAGCCCCAGCATTTT. It yields the protein CASKDSKANQPQHF. The V call is TRBV6-5, the J call TRBJ1-5, with D possibly matching TRBD1 (6 bases). The CDR3 spans 14 residues. Trimming left V 7 bases short and J 3 bases short, with 13 bases between. The germline gives CDR1 MNHEY, CDR2 SVGAGI.

V is TRBV7-2 and J is TRBJ1-1; 7 nucleotides agree with TRBD1. The V gene's germline CDR1 is SGHTA and CDR2 FQGNSA. V lost 1 base and J lost 4; bases outside the gene matches: 9. The CDR3 length is 16 residues. CDR3 in DNA: TGTGCCAGCAGCTTAGAGGGCACAGGGGTTGCCACTGAAGCTTTCTTT. This translates into CASSLEGTGVATEAFF.

V and J are TRBV30 and TRBJ2-1; a possible D gene is TRBD1 (6 bases). This CDR3 is 14 amino acids long. Germline V gene data show CDR1 as GTSNPN and CDR2 as SVGIG (reference sequence). Trimming removed 3 bases from V and 1 base from J, with 10 bases in between. The CDR3 nucleotides read TGTGCCTGGAGCCAGGGGACATCCTACAATGAGCAGTTCTTC. It codes for CAWSQGTSYNEQFF.

V is TRBV4-1 and J is TRBJ2-3, with TRBD1 as a possible D gene (5 bases). This CDR3 comprises 15 residues. The V end lost 1 base, the J end lost 2 bases, and 10 bases lay between the germline ends. CDR1 and CDR2 (germline): MGHRA, YSYEKL. DNA for the CDR3: TGCGCCAGCAGCCAAGCAGCACAGGACACAGATACGCAGTATTTT. It yields the protein CASSQAAQDTDTQYF.

The rearrangement links TRBV27 to TRBJ1-5; 8 nucleotides agree with TRBD1. Germline loops: CDR1 MNHEY, CDR2 SMNVEV (reference sequence). V lost 6 bases to trimming and J lost 1 base; unmatched junction nucleotides: 2. The CDR3 consists of 14 residues. CDR3 loop: CASRTGGSNQPQHF. CDR3 nucleotide sequence: TGTGCCAGCAGAACAGGGGGGAGCAATCAGCCCCAGCATTTT.

CDR3 nucleotides: TGCGCCAGCAGCCAAGGAAGCGGGAGGACGACAGATACGCAGTATTTT. Translating gives CASSQGSGRTTDTQYF. This chain joins TRBV4-1 and TRBJ2-3; 9 bases fit TRBD2. The germline CDR1 and CDR2 sequences are MGHRA and YSYEKL. The CDR3 runs to 16 residues. V gave up 1 base and J gave up 3 bases; unmatched junction bases: 5.

The chain combines TRBV30 with TRBJ2-7; 7 positions match TRBD2. The trim removed 4 bases at V and 5 bases at J, leaving 5 bases unmatched. The CDR3 consists of 12 residues. Germline assignment: CDR1 GTSNPN and CDR2 SVGIG (reference sequence). The CDR3 bases are TGTGCCTGGACGGGGGGATCCCACGAGCAGTACTTC. Residues: CAWTGGSHEQYF.